Listed here is a single T cell receptor beta chain. These data are taken from a study of blood T cell repertoires in COVID-19. Study as a whole: Samples of COVID-19 (acute and convalescent) were obtained from the United States, Italy and Spain. PBMCs, B-cell-depleted T cells, or T cells provided the cDNA or gDNA that made up the material.

The ends lost 6 bases at V and 4 bases at J; junction bases unmatched: 8. Germline CDR1 reads LNHDA; CDR2 reads SQIVND (reference sequence). This CDR3 spans 14 amino acids. Methods used by the authors: Reference gene primer amplification gave estimated nucleated cell counts. TCRdb keeps only in-frame clones here, not all; method: immunoSEQ multiplex PCR. V, J and clone size are taken as reported in that table, and D and trimming were inferred from the DNA itself. The sample lists about 160,000 clones; around 90% were seen once. The clonotype was recovered from a woman aged 60 to 75 who had recovered from COVID-19. This sequence joins TRBV19 and TRBJ1-2; 7 nucleotides match TRBD1. Sequenced: peripheral blood. The chain's CDR3 is CASRQQGNSYGYTF. The DNA of the CDR3 is TGTGCCAGTAGGCAACAGGGGAATAGCTATGGCTACACCTTC.